The 32 T cell receptor beta chains reported below all come from one sample, sequenced in a study of human T cells and chemical hapten exposure. TCRdb passed the RACE reads through MiXCR, listing each CDR3 protein once. The table has roughly 90,000 distinct CDR3 sequences, roughly a tenth seen once. The time point is: patch test 3, about 24 weeks after DPC sensitization. The treatment: therapeutic diphenylcyclopropenone sensitization with weekly scalp DPC. The sequenced sample was whole blood, obtained in connection with sensitization to the hapten diphenylcyclopropenone (DPC). The receptors shown here come from a young woman with alopecia areata. Some clones in this sample may be carry-over from other donors' samples.

This chain connects TRBV6-5 to TRBJ1-1; a weak D match, TRBD1 (5 bases). Germline V lookup: CDR1 MNHEY, CDR2 SVGAGI. The ends were cut back, 4 bases at V and 7 bases at J, with 10 bases in the middle. There are 12 residues in the CDR3. This CDR3 is CASSSRRGEAFF. DNA of the CDR3: TGTGCCAGCAGTTCCCGAAGGGGTGAAGCTTTCTTT.

This chain uses TRBV28 with TRBJ2-7; D perhaps matches TRBD1 (6 bases). Germline loops: CDR1 MDHEN, CDR2 SYDVKM. The CDR3 has 15 amino acids. V lost 6 bases, J lost 0 bases, and 15 bases lay in between. CDR3 nucleotides: TGTGCCAGCAGATCAGGGGCCCCCAACTCCTACGAGCAGTACGTC. Translation: CASRSGAPNSYEQYV.

This clonotype was seen many times. V is TRBV6-5 and J is TRBJ2-2; a weak D match, TRBD2 (7 bases). The CDR3 extends over 14 amino acids. The germline CDR1 and CDR2 sequences are MNHEY and SVGAGI. V shed 0 bases and J shed 6 bases, with 8 bases lying between them. The CDR3 coding sequence is TGTGCCAGCAGTTACTCGGGGGGGCCCGGGGAGCTGTTTTTT. Translating it yields CASSYSGGPGELFF.

The V and J genes are TRBV4-1 and TRBJ2-5; no clear D. The ends were cut back, 1 base at V and 5 bases at J, with 8 bases in the middle. Germline V lookup: CDR1 MGHRA, CDR2 YSYEKL. This CDR3 contains 13 residues. CDR3 amino acids: CASSQVQRETQYF. CDR3 nucleotides: TGCGCCAGCAGCCAAGTTCAGAGGGAGACCCAGTACTTC.

This clonotype was detected ten times or more. The CDR3 is CASSPSSGRTGEQFF. In nucleotides, the CDR3 is TGTGCCAGCAGCCCGAGTAGCGGGAGGACCGGTGAGCAGTTCTTC. The genes are TRBV7-3 and TRBJ2-1, with 10 nucleotides matching TRBD2. The CDR3 has 15 residues. Germline V gene sequence: CDR1 SGHTA, CDR2 FQGTGA. V shed 5 bases, J shed 9 bases, and the junction held 10 bases outside the gene matches.

By share of the sample, this clonotype is medium-sized. V and J are TRBV11-2 and TRBJ2-3; no firm D call. The CDR3 sequence is 12 residues long. Trimming cost V 1 base and J 6 bases, with 5 bases left between them. The germline gives CDR1 SGHAT, CDR2 FQNNGV. In nucleotides, the CDR3 is TGTGCCAGCAGCTTAGGGGCCGATACGCAGTATTTT. Translation: CASSLGADTQYF.

Many counts were recorded for this clonotype. The chain combines TRBV30 with TRBJ2-3; possibly TRBD1 or TRBD2 for D (6 bases each). Per germline, CDR1 GTSNPN and CDR2 SVGIG (reference sequence). The CDR3 has 13 amino acids. With 4 bases removed from V and 5 bases from J, the gap between germline ends came to 13 bases. The CDR3 DNA is TGTGCCTGGACCGTGGGGGGCAGAGATACGCAGTATTTT. This codes for CAWTVGGRDTQYF.

The chain recombines TRBV10-3 with TRBJ2-1; 7 bases fit TRBD1. Germline CDR1 reads ENHRY; CDR2 reads SYGVKD. The CDR3 consists of 14 residues. V trimming: 5 bases; J trimming: 3 bases; junction bases outside the gene matches: 4. The CDR3, as DNA: TGTGCCATCAGTAAAGGGACAGACTACAATGAGCAGTTCTTC. It yields the protein CAISKGTDYNEQFF.

This clonotype was detected ten times or more. J is TRBJ2-7 and V is TRBV18; D is possibly TRBD1 (5 bases). Per the germline V gene, CDR1 is KGHSH and CDR2 is LQKENI. Trimming cost V 3 bases and J 6 bases, with 12 bases left between them. The CDR3 runs 13 residues. The DNA for the CDR3 is TGTGCCAGCTCACCCTATCAGGGTCGCGAGCAGTACGTC. It codes for CASSPYQGREQYV.

This clonotype has ten or more counts. V usage is TRBV7-9 and J usage is TRBJ1-2; D is perhaps TRBD1 (5 bases). The CDR3 is 14 amino acids. CDR1 and CDR2 from the germline V gene are SEHNR and FQNEAQ (reference sequence). V lost 0 bases and J lost 4, with 9 bases in between. CDR3 loop: CASSLAGGTYGYTF. CDR3 DNA sequence: TGTGCCAGCAGCTTAGCTGGGGGTACCTATGGCTACACCTTC.

At least ten counts were recorded for this clonotype. The chain couples TRBV18 to TRBJ1-1; D gene ambiguous. V lost 8 bases, J lost 1 base, and 14 bases lay in between. The length of the CDR3 is 14 residues. Germline lookup yields CDR1 KGHSH and CDR2 LQKENI. The CDR3 loop is CASLDGRANTEAFF. CDR3 sequence (DNA): TGTGCCAGCCTCGACGGCCGAGCGAACACTGAAGCTTTCTTT.

In this sample, this clonotype turned up a few times. The genes are TRBV5-1 and TRBJ2-7; 11 positions match TRBD2. This CDR3 comprises 15 residues. Trimming cost V 4 bases and J 7 bases; bases outside gene matches: 10. Looked up from germline, CDR1 is SGHRS and CDR2 is YFSETQ. The CDR3, as DNA: TGCGCCAGCAGCCCCGGCCTAGCGGGGGGAGTTGAGCAGTACTTC. Translating gives CASSPGLAGGVEQYF.

The J gene is TRBJ1-2, the V gene TRBV28, with a tentative D call TRBD1 (6 bases). CDR1 is MDHEN, CDR2 SYDVKM, per germline. The CDR3 is 13 residues long. The V end was cut by 10 bases, the J end by 3 bases, with 15 bases between. The CDR3 is CAINRAGDYGYTF. CDR3 bases: TGTGCCATCAACAGGGCGGGGGACTATGGCTACACCTTC.

This clonotype was detected ten times or more. The V call is TRBV29-1, the J call TRBJ2-2; D possibly corresponds to TRBD1 (5 bases). The V gene's germline CDR1 is SQVTM and CDR2 ANQGSEA. The CDR3 extends over 12 amino acids. V gave up 5 bases and J gave up 5 bases, with 9 bases separating them. CDR3 nucleotides: TGCAGCGTTCGGTGGACAACCGGGGAGCTGTTTTTT. This sequence encodes CSVRWTTGELFF.

Ten or more counts support this clonotype. V usage is TRBV5-4 and J usage is TRBJ2-3, with 10 positions matching TRBD2. This CDR3 has 14 residues. The junction had 5 bases not matched to a gene; V was cut back by 5 bases and J by 5 bases. Germline V gene sequence: CDR1 SGHNT, CDR2 YYREEE (reference sequence). The CDR3 bases are TGTGCCAGCAGTCCCCGACTAGCGGGAGATACGCAGTATTTT. Translated, it gives CASSPRLAGDTQYF.

This chain joins TRBV20-1 and TRBJ1-6; 7 bases match TRBD1. The CDR3 consists of 15 residues. V was pared by 1 base and J by 8 bases, with 8 bases of the junction left unmatched. Germline V lookup: CDR1 DFQATT, CDR2 SNEGSKA (reference sequence). DNA for the CDR3: TGCAGTGCTAGAGTTAACAGGGGCTCCGATTCACCCCTCCACTTT. This encodes CSARVNRGSDSPLHF.

This clonotype has at least ten counts. The genes are TRBV21-1 and TRBJ1-1; TRBD1, the D gene given by the table, was not confirmed from the DNA. TRBV21-1 is described as a pseudogene. The CDR3 runs to 15 residues. The CDR3: CARCKGARMNTEAFF. The CDR3 bases are TGTGCCAGGTGCAAGGGGGCGCGGATGAACACTGAAGCTTTCTTT.

The chain is built from TRBV3-1 and TRBJ1-1; D unclear. V was trimmed by 6 bases and J by 1 base, leaving 15 bases between them. This CDR3 has 15 residues. CDR1 is LGHDT and CDR2 is YNNKEL in the germline V gene (reference sequence). The CDR3 reads CASSLTADGNTEAFF. CDR3 nucleotides: TGTGCCAGCAGTCTAACTGCGGACGGGAACACTGAAGCTTTCTTT.

Comment on this clonotype: A read error may be the cause here, since a much bigger clone is one base away. V is TRBV24-1 and J is TRBJ2-3; weak D call: TRBD1 (5 bases). Germline V gene data show CDR1 as KGHDR and CDR2 as SFDVKD. The CDR3 sequence is 14 residues long. CDR3 sequence (DNA): TGTGACACCAGTGACCTGGACACTTATAATACGCAGTATTTT. Its protein product is CDTSDLDTYNTQYF.

This clonotype has a handful of counts. The CDR3 is CASSSWTELTYEQYF. CDR3 DNA: TGCGCCAGCAGCTCATGGACAGAATTAACCTACGAGCAGTACTTC. The chain couples TRBV5-1 to TRBJ2-7, with a possible D match to TRBD1 (6 bases). CDR1 and CDR2 from the germline V gene are SGHRS and YFSETQ. The V end was cut by 3 bases, the J end by 2 bases, with 15 bases between. There are 15 residues in the CDR3. The whole variable domain, filled in from reference TRBV5-1 and TRBJ2-7, reads KAGVTQTPRYLIKTRGQQVTLSCSPISGHRSVSWYQQTPGQGLQFLFEYFSETQRNKGNFPGRFSGRQFSNSRSEMNVSTLELGDSALYLCASSSWTELTYEQYFGPGTRLTVT.

This clonotype has more than one count but fewer than ten. CDR3 DNA: TGTGCCAGCAGGGGGACAGACCAACCCGGGGAGCTGTTTTTT. Encoded protein: CASRGTDQPGELFF. The rearrangement uses TRBV2 and TRBJ2-2, with TRBD1 matching over 7 bases. Germline V gives CDR1 SNHLY, CDR2 FYNNEI. V lost 6 bases and J lost 6; bases outside the gene matches: 7. The CDR3 spans 14 residues.

This clonotype was seen many times. The CDR3, as DNA: TGTGCCTGGAGTGTCGGGCAGGGTCCGGAAAAACTGTTTTTT. Its protein is CAWSVGQGPEKLFF. The chain carries TRBV30 and TRBJ1-4; tentatively, D is TRBD1 (5 bases). The CDR3 length is 14 residues. The germline gives CDR1 GTSNPN, CDR2 SVGIG (reference sequence). Trimming shortened V by 0 bases and J by 8 bases, and 13 bases separated the two germline ends.

This clonotype was seen many times. The chain recombines TRBV19 with TRBJ2-1, with a weak D call TRBD1 (5 bases). Trimming stripped 6 bases from V and 5 bases from J, with 14 bases between. From germline, CDR1 is LNHDA and CDR2 SQIVND (reference sequence). The CDR3 consists of 14 residues. CDR3 amino acids: CASSPRQGHNEQFF. In DNA form, the CDR3 reads TGTGCCAGTAGCCCCAGGCAGGGCCACAATGAGCAGTTCTTC.

This clonotype was seen ten or more times. The V call is TRBV6-5, the J call TRBJ1-6; a weak D match, TRBD1 (6 bases). The CDR3 runs 16 residues. CDR1 is MNHEY, CDR2 SVGAGI, per germline. Deletions cut 5 bases from V and 10 bases from J, with 21 bases between. The CDR3 region is CASSPTDRIRVSPLHF. The CDR3 coding sequence is TGTGCCAGCAGTCCTACGGACAGAATCAGAGTATCACCCCTCCACTTT.

The chain has TRBV7-9 and TRBJ1-6; D remains ambiguous. V lost 5 bases to trimming and J lost 10 bases, with 18 bases between them. Germline CDR1 is SEHNR and CDR2 is FQNEAQ (reference sequence). The CDR3 contains 15 residues. The CDR3 spells CASSPTSARKSPLHF. In DNA form, the CDR3 reads TGTGCCAGCAGCCCGACAAGCGCCCGGAAGTCACCCCTCCACTTT.

This clonotype was picked up many times. The V call is TRBV28, the J call TRBJ2-7; 7 bases match TRBD1. Germline V lookup: CDR1 MDHEN, CDR2 SYDVKM. This CDR3 has 13 amino acids. Germline trimming cut 3 bases from V and 3 bases from J; bases unmatched to any gene: 2. CDR3 protein: CASSLAGGYEQYV. The CDR3 coding sequence is TGTGCCAGCAGTTTGGCAGGGGGCTACGAGCAGTACGTC.

Many counts were recorded for this clonotype. The V call is TRBV5-1, the J call TRBJ1-1; TRBD1 agrees at 9 bases. V was clipped by 2 bases and J by 1 base; unmatched bases: 6. Germline V gene data show CDR1 as SGHRS and CDR2 as YFSETQ. The CDR3 sequence is 16 residues long. CDR3 bases: TGCGCCAGCAGCTTCACAGGGGGCTTGGGGAACACTGAAGCTTTCTTT. Translated: CASSFTGGLGNTEAFF.

This clonotype was seen a few times. The chain uses TRBV29-1 and TRBJ2-1; D not resolved. The CDR3 runs 13 residues. The V end lost 4 bases, the J end lost 4 bases, and 11 bases lay between the germline ends. Germline assignment: CDR1 SQVTM and CDR2 ANQGSEA. The CDR3 sequence is CSVVQRFYNEQFF. The DNA for the CDR3 is TGCAGCGTTGTTCAGAGATTTTACAATGAGCAGTTCTTC.

This clonotype showed up just a few times. The V call is TRBV7-2, the J call TRBJ1-3, with 7 bases fitting TRBD1. CDR1 and CDR2 from the germline V gene are SGHTA and FQGNSA. Trimming cost V 5 bases and J 2 bases; bases outside gene matches: 6. The CDR3 totals 15 residues. The CDR3 bases are TGTGCCAGCAGCCGAGAACAGGGGACTGGAAACACCATATATTTT. Its protein product is CASSREQGTGNTIYF.

This clonotype was recorded at least ten times. The chain joins TRBV7-8 to TRBJ2-7, with TRBD2 as a possible D gene (6 bases). Germline V gene sequence: CDR1 SGHVS, CDR2 FQNEAQ. There are 16 residues in the CDR3. Deletions cut 5 bases from V and 0 bases from J, with 17 bases between. Here the CDR3 DNA reads TGTGCCAGCAGCCCCGATGGGGGGTCATACTCCTACGAGCAGTACGTC. Translated, it gives CASSPDGGSYSYEQYV.

This clonotype occurred many times. The V gene is TRBV6-1, the J gene TRBJ2-1, with D possibly TRBD2 on 6 matching bases. Germline V CDR1 and CDR2: MNHNS, SASEGT. Trimming took off 2 bases at V and 1 base at J, with 9 bases between the two ends. This CDR3 spans 15 amino acids. CDR3 loop: CASSEIGGSYNEQFF. The CDR3 DNA is TGTGCCAGCAGTGAAATTGGAGGGTCCTACAATGAGCAGTTCTTC.

The chain has TRBV20-1 and TRBJ2-7; 10 bases map to TRBD2. V gave up 1 base and J gave up 3 bases; unmatched junction bases: 3. The CDR3 runs 14 residues. Germline V gene data show CDR1 as DFQATT and CDR2 as SNEGSKA (reference sequence). The DNA for the CDR3 is TGCAGTGCTAGAGGGCTAGCGGGGGACTACGAGCAGTACGTC. Protein sequence: CSARGLAGDYEQYV.